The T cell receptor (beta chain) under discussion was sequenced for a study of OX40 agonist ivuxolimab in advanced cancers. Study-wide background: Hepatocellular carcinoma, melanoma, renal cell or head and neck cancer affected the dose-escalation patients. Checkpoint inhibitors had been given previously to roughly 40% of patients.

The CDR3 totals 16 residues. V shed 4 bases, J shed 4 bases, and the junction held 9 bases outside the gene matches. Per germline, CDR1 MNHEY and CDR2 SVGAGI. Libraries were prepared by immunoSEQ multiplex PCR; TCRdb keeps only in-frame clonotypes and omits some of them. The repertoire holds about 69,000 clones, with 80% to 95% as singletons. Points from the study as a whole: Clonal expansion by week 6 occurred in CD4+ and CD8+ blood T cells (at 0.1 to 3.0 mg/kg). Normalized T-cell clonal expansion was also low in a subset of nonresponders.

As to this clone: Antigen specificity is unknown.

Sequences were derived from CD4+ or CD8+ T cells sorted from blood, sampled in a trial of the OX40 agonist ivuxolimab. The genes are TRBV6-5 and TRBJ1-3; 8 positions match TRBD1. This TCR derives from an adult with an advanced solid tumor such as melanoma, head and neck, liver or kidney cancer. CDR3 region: CASSLQYRGTGNTIYF. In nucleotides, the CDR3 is TGTGCCAGCAGTTTGCAATACAGGGGGACCGGAAACACCATATATTTT.